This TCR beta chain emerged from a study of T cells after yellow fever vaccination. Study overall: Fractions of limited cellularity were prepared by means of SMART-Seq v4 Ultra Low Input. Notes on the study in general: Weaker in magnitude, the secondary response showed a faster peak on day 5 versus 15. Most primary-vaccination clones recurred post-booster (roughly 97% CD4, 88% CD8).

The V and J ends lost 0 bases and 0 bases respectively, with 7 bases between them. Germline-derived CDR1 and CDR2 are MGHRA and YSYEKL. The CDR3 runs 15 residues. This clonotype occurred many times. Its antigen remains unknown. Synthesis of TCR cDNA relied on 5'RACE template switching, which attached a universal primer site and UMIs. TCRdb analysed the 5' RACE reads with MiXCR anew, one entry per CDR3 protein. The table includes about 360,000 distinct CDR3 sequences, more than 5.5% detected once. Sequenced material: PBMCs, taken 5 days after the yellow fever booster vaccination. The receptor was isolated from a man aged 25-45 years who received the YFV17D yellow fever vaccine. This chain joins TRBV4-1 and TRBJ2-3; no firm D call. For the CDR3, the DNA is TGCGCCAGCAGCCAAGATATGGCTAGCACAGATACGCAGTATTTT. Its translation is CASSQDMASTDTQYF.